The clone carrying this T cell receptor (beta chain) has just a few counts. Its antigen is not identified. The data belong to a study of CD8 T cells in ankylosing spondylitis. Study findings and constraints: There was reportedly significant enrichment of clones that were disease-linked in matched ankylosing spondylitis synovial fluid. Some motif variants had been reported before (in reactive arthritis synovial fluid and blood). Relatively rare in peripheral blood, disease-linked clones were also CD8+. A motif in TCR beta, a set of 8 or 9 highly homologous variants, appeared characteristic of ankylosing spondylitis blood.

CDR3 length: 16 residues. The V end lost 4 bases, the J end lost 2 bases, and 15 bases lay between the germline ends. Looked up from germline, CDR1 is SEHNR and CDR2 is FQNEAQ (reference sequence). Making the TCR beta libraries involved quantitative 5'-RACE with molecular barcodes. One entry per CDR3 protein, called by TCRdb with MiXCR from the 5' RACE reads. This sample has approximately 140,000 distinct CDR3 sequences, with 17% found just once. Material: blood, either unsorted or a sorted T cell fraction (not recorded which). The sequence was collected from a male donor with ankylosing spondylitis. The chain joins TRBV7-9 to TRBJ1-3, with D uncertain. The CDR3: CASSSEVRRTGNTIYF. DNA for the CDR3: TGTGCCAGCAGCTCAGAGGTCCGGCGGACTGGAAACACCATATATTTT.